This T cell receptor beta chain was observed in a study of T cell repertoires in cytomegalovirus infection. The J segment lost 9 bases and the V segment lost 4 bases, leaving 6 bases of the junction unmatched. The CDR3 loop spans 13 amino acids. From germline, CDR1 is SGHTA and CDR2 FQGNSA. This clonotype was found many times. TCRdb analysed the reads with MiXCR anew, one entry per CDR3 protein. The profile shows about 200,000 distinct CDR3 sequences, about a tenth of them singletons. This chain joins TRBV7-2 and TRBJ1-5, with 7 bases matching TRBD1. The source material was PBMCs. This receptor was taken from a human donor in good health (CMV status not recorded). Some clones in this sample may be carry-over from other donors' samples. For the CDR3, the DNA is TGTGCCAGCAGCTCGGACAGGCGAGGGCCCCAGCATTTT. It codes for CASSSDRRGPQHF. The whole variable domain, filled in from reference TRBV7-2 and TRBJ1-5, reads GAGVSQSPSNKVTEKGKDVELRCDPISGHTALYWYRQSLGQGLEFLIYFQGNSAPDKSGLPSDRFSAERTGGSVSTLTIQRTQQEDSAVYLCASSSDRRGPQHFGDGTRLSIL.